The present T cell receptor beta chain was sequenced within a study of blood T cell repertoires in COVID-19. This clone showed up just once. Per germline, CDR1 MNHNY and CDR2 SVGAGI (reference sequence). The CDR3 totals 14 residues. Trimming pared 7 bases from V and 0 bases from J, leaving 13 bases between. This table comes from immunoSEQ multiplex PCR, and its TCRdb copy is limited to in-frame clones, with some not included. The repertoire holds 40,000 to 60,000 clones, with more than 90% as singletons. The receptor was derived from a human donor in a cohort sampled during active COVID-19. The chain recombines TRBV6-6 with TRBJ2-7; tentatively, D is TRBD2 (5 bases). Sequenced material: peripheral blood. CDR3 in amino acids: CASTQVANSYEQYF. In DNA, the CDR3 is TGTGCCAGCACCCAAGTAGCGAACTCCTACGAGCAGTACTTC.